Below are 28 T cell receptor beta chains sequenced from a single sample in a study of T-cell memory formation after mild COVID-19. TCRdb re-called the 5' RACE reads through MiXCR, storing one row per CDR3 protein. This sample yields about 430,000 distinct CDR3 sequences, of which about 24% are seen a single time; roughly 8.9% belongs to the top ten. The specimen sequenced was PBMCs or a T cell subset sorted from them (not recorded which). Receptor source: an adult woman who had mild COVID-19 (a few samples of this study predate the infection). Cell type and time point are not known.

V usage is TRBV10-3 and J usage is TRBJ2-3; D is undetermined. Trimming removed 5 bases from V and 2 bases from J, with 8 bases in between. From germline, CDR1 is ENHRY and CDR2 SYGVKD. The CDR3 length is 13 residues. Here the CDR3 DNA reads TGTGCCATCAGTATCGGACCCACAGATACGCAGTATTTT. This translates into CAISIGPTDTQYF.

The chain joins TRBV29-1 to TRBJ2-7; tentative D call: TRBD2 (7 bases). Germline V CDR1 and CDR2: SQVTM, ANQGSEA. The V end lost 1 base, the J end lost 3 bases, and 16 bases lay between the germline ends. CDR3 length: 15 residues. CDR3 sequence: CSVEASGGRIYEQYF. In nucleotides, the CDR3 is TGCAGCGTTGAAGCTTCGGGGGGCAGGATCTACGAGCAGTACTTC.

This chain links TRBV6-2 or TRBV6-3 with TRBJ1-2; TRBD1 matches 10 bases. Looked up from germline, CDR1 is MNHEY and CDR2 is SVGEGT. The CDR3 totals 13 residues. V shed 6 bases, J shed 7 bases, and the junction held 5 bases outside the gene matches. The CDR3: CASRGQGLGGYTF. CDR3 DNA sequence: TGTGCCAGCAGGGGACAGGGGCTTGGTGGCTACACCTTC.

The chain employs TRBV6-5 and TRBJ2-7; 8 nucleotides line up with TRBD2. Germline CDR1 MNHEY, CDR2 SVGAGI. The ends lost 5 bases at V and 3 bases at J; junction bases unmatched: 9. The CDR3 contains 15 residues. CDR3 in amino acids: CASSRSLAAGYEQYF. DNA of the CDR3: TGTGCCAGCAGTCGATCACTAGCGGCCGGCTACGAGCAGTACTTC.

The chain recombines TRBV20-1 with TRBJ2-7, with 9 bases matching TRBD2. V lost 3 bases to trimming and J lost 6 bases; unmatched junction nucleotides: 9. The CDR3 is made up of 14 amino acids. The V gene's germline CDR1 is DFQATT and CDR2 SNEGSKA (reference sequence). As DNA, the CDR3 is TGCAGTGCTAGTATAGCGGGAGTTCATCTCGAGCAGTACTTC. This encodes CSASIAGVHLEQYF.

This clonotype turned up a few times. The V gene is TRBV24-1, the J gene TRBJ1-4; 7 bases line up with TRBD1. The germline V gene has CDR1 KGHDR and CDR2 SFDVKD. J gave up 7 bases and V 3 bases, and 13 bases lay outside the gene matches. The CDR3 is 17 residues long. The CDR3 is CATSDNSAGGDGEKLFF. CDR3 DNA sequence: TGTGCCACCAGTGATAATTCCGCAGGGGGAGACGGTGAAAAACTGTTTTTT.

The sample holds a few counts of this clonotype. The rearrangement uses TRBV12-3 or TRBV12-4 and TRBJ1-2; D uncertain. V was trimmed by 6 bases and J by 8 bases, leaving 10 bases between them. The CDR3 spans 11 residues. Here the CDR3 reads CASRGKLGYTF. The CDR3 coding sequence is TGTGCCAGCAGGGGAAAACTAGGCTACACCTTC.

This clonotype was detected only a few times. The chain is built from TRBV6-5 and TRBJ2-7, with D possibly being TRBD1 (6 bases). Trimming removed 7 bases at V and 6 bases at J, with 16 bases between. CDR3 size: 13 residues. Germline V gene lookup returns CDR1 MNHEY and CDR2 SVGAGI. CDR3 amino acids: CASIKRQGGEQYF. The DNA of the CDR3 is TGTGCCAGCATCAAGCGCCAAGGGGGCGAGCAGTACTTC.

This clonotype came up a few times. This chain links TRBV12-3 or TRBV12-4 with TRBJ1-1; D ambiguous. Trimming stripped 3 bases from V and 1 base from J, with 12 bases between. The CDR3 contains 15 residues. The CDR3 region is CASSFAARSNTEAFF. The DNA of the CDR3 is TGTGCCAGCAGTTTCGCGGCCAGGTCGAACACTGAAGCTTTCTTT.

The gene calls are TRBV5-1 and TRBJ2-7, with D perhaps matching TRBD1 (5 bases). With 0 bases removed from V and 6 bases from J, the gap between germline ends came to 13 bases. Germline loops: CDR1 SGHRS, CDR2 YFSETQ. The CDR3 spans 14 residues. This CDR3 reads CASSLVAGSSEQYF. CDR3 DNA: TGCGCCAGCAGCTTGGTGGCAGGGTCGAGCGAGCAGTACTTC.

The chain joins TRBV20-1 to TRBJ2-7; TRBD1 might be the D (5 bases). This CDR3 contains 13 residues. Between the trimmed V and J ends, which lost 7 bases and 7 bases, there was a span of 20 bases. The V gene's germline CDR1 is DFQATT and CDR2 SNEGSKA (reference sequence). The DNA for the CDR3 is TGCAGTGTCTCGGACACTCCGATGAAGGAGCAGTACTTC. Amino acids: CSVSDTPMKEQYF.

The chain combines TRBV7-6 with TRBJ2-2, with D perhaps TRBD2 (7 bases). Germline CDR1 is SGHVS and CDR2 is FNYEAQ. The CDR3 loop spans 17 amino acids. V lost 4 bases to trimming and J lost 4 bases, with 19 bases between them. This CDR3 reads CASSSGDYGRATGELFF. CDR3 in DNA: TGTGCCAGCAGCTCAGGGGACTATGGAAGGGCCACCGGGGAGCTGTTTTTT.

The chain uses TRBV12-3 or TRBV12-4 and TRBJ1-5; D is possibly TRBD1 (6 bases). V shed 0 bases and J shed 4 bases, with 10 bases lying between them. The CDR3 consists of 15 residues. The CDR3, as DNA: TGTGCCAGCAGTTTAGCGGGAACAGGGAATCAGCCCCAGCATTTT. This encodes CASSLAGTGNQPQHF.

The CDR3 DNA sequence: TGTGCCAGCAGCTTAGCACGCAGGGGTACTGAAGCTTTCTTT. This encodes CASSLARRGTEAFF. The chain is built from TRBV7-2 and TRBJ1-1, with D maybe TRBD1 (6 bases). This CDR3 spans 14 amino acids. With 0 bases removed from V and 5 bases from J, the gap between germline ends came to 10 bases. Germline CDR1 and CDR2: SGHTA and FQGNSA.

This rearrangement joins TRBV18 to TRBJ1-5; D gene uncertain. Per germline, CDR1 KGHSH and CDR2 LQKENI. V was shortened by 1 base and J by 4 bases, with 5 bases between the two germline ends. The CDR3 loop spans 13 amino acids. The CDR3 nucleotides read TGTGCCAGCTCACCACTAGTGAATCAGCCCCAGCATTTT. It yields the protein CASSPLVNQPQHF.

This clonotype was found a few times. V gene TRBV9 combines with J gene TRBJ1-2; 8 positions match TRBD1. V shed 0 bases and J 8 bases; nucleotides not matched to a gene: 6. The CDR3 extends over 14 amino acids. Per the germline V gene, CDR1 is SGDLS and CDR2 is YYNGEE. CDR3 in amino acids: CASSVESGGGGYTF. DNA of the CDR3: TGTGCCAGCAGCGTAGAGTCAGGGGGCGGCGGCTACACCTTC.

This clonotype was seen more than once but under ten times. The chain is built from TRBV6-5 and TRBJ1-2; TRBD1 is a possible D gene (6 bases). The CDR3 has 14 residues. Deletions cut 1 base from V and 4 bases from J, with 10 bases between. Germline CDR1 is MNHEY and CDR2 is SVGAGI. The CDR3 loop reads CASSYYRDTYGYTF. CDR3 DNA sequence: TGTGCCAGCAGTTACTACCGGGACACCTATGGCTACACCTTC.

The chain couples TRBV4-1 to TRBJ1-2; 8 bases align to TRBD1. The J segment lost 4 bases and the V segment lost 4 bases, leaving 5 bases of the junction unmatched. The CDR3 runs 14 residues. Germline V gene sequence: CDR1 MGHRA, CDR2 YSYEKL. CDR3: CASSPITGGYGYTF. CDR3 in DNA: TGCGCCAGCAGCCCCATAACAGGGGGCTATGGCTACACCTTC.

The chain has TRBV5-1 and TRBJ1-1; D not certain. Germline V gene lookup returns CDR1 SGHRS and CDR2 YFSETQ. V lost 2 bases, J lost 7 bases, and 18 bases lay in between. The CDR3 has 15 residues. The CDR3 bases are TGCGCCAGCAGCTTTATGGGTGAGTCCGGAGGTGAAGCTTTCTTT. Its protein is CASSFMGESGGEAFF.

This clonotype was observed a handful of times. This chain uses TRBV6-5 with TRBJ1-6, with TRBD1 matching over 9 bases. The CDR3 has 14 residues. Trimming at V came to 5 bases and at J to 11 bases, leaving 7 bases not matched to a gene. The germline V gene has CDR1 MNHEY and CDR2 SVGAGI. CDR3 in amino acids: CASSLQGANPPLHF. Written as DNA, the CDR3 is TGTGCCAGCAGTCTACAGGGGGCAAACCCACCCCTCCACTTT.

This clonotype was counted a few times. The chain combines TRBV4-2 with TRBJ2-1; 8 bases are a match to TRBD2. V trimming: 0 bases; J trimming: 0 bases; junction bases outside the gene matches: 4. From germline, CDR1 is LGHNA and CDR2 YNFKEQ. The CDR3 totals 17 residues. The CDR3 DNA follows: TGTGCCAGCAGCCAAGATGTAGCGGGGTACTCCTACAATGAGCAGTTCTTC. Its translation is CASSQDVAGYSYNEQFF.

The gene calls are TRBV7-9 and TRBJ2-1; 8 nucleotides agree with TRBD1. Per germline, CDR1 SEHNR and CDR2 FQNEAQ (reference sequence). V dropped 5 bases and J dropped 12; count of bases not matched to a gene: 3. The CDR3 spans 11 residues. The CDR3 DNA sequence: TGTGCCAGCAGCCCCGGGACAGGGCAGTTCTTC. Protein product: CASSPGTGQFF.

This clonotype is classed as medium-sized. The chain employs TRBV9 and TRBJ1-5, with D hard to call. Germline V gene lookup returns CDR1 SGDLS and CDR2 YYNGEE. The CDR3 covers 16 residues. Trimming shortened V by 1 base and J by 0 bases, and 11 bases separated the two germline ends. The CDR3 here is CASSVPLPYSNQPQHF. Written as DNA, the CDR3 is TGTGCCAGCAGCGTACCCCTCCCTTATAGCAATCAGCCCCAGCATTTT. Using reference TRBV9 and TRBJ1-5 for the parts outside the CDR3, the full variable domain is DSGVTQTPKHLITATGQRVTLRCSPRSGDLSVYWYQQSLDQGLQFLIQYYNGEERAKGNILERFSAQQFPDLHSELNLSSLELGDSALYFCASSVPLPYSNQPQHFGDGTRLSIL.

The V gene is TRBV5-1, the J gene TRBJ1-1; D is perhaps TRBD1 (5 bases). Germline V gene lookup returns CDR1 SGHRS and CDR2 YFSETQ. CDR3 length equals 14 residues. V lost 4 bases, J lost 1 base, and 11 bases lay in between. The CDR3 DNA reads TGCGCCAGCAGCACTCCGACAGCGAACACTGAAGCTTTCTTT. Its translation: CASSTPTANTEAFF.

The J gene is TRBJ2-2, the V gene TRBV4-2; D might be TRBD2 (5 bases). Germline V CDR1 and CDR2: LGHNA, YNFKEQ. The CDR3 is 17 residues long. The V end lost 0 bases, the J end lost 6 bases, and 17 bases lay between the germline ends. As DNA, the CDR3 is TGTGCCAGCAGCCAAGAAGGCCTAGCCCAGTTGTCCGGGGAGCTGTTTTTT. The encoded protein is CASSQEGLAQLSGELFF.

This chain uses TRBV27 with TRBJ2-2, with D possibly being TRBD1 (6 bases). The CDR3 length is 18 residues. The germline gives CDR1 MNHEY, CDR2 SMNVEV (reference sequence). The ends were cut back, 6 bases at V and 1 base at J, with 21 bases in the middle. CDR3 residues: CASSKTLIGQLNTGELFF. CDR3 nucleotides: TGTGCCAGCAGCAAAACCCTGATCGGACAGTTGAACACCGGGGAGCTGTTTTTT.

This clonotype was seen a few times. The rearrangement links TRBV7-2 to TRBJ2-5, with D unclear. The CDR3 runs 13 residues. V was pared by 5 bases and J by 5 bases, with 12 bases between. Germline V gives CDR1 SGHTA, CDR2 FQGNSA. CDR3 sequence: CASSPLPRETQYF. In nucleotides, the CDR3 is TGTGCCAGCAGCCCGCTCCCCCGTGAGACCCAGTACTTC.

This rearrangement joins TRBV7-6 to TRBJ2-7; 7 bases are shared with TRBD1. Per the germline V gene, CDR1 is SGHVS and CDR2 is FNYEAQ. Germline trimming cut 5 bases from V and 2 bases from J; bases unmatched to any gene: 6. The CDR3 extends over 14 amino acids. CDR3 amino acids: CASSPGQVAYEQYF. DNA for the CDR3: TGTGCCAGCAGCCCCGGACAGGTAGCCTACGAGCAGTACTTC.